Listed here are 15 T cell receptor beta chains from one sample, sequenced in a study of blood T cell repertoires in COVID-19. Using immunoSEQ multiplex PCR, the repertoire was profiled, and TCRdb retains in-frame clones only, with some absent. The sample consists of 250,000 to 300,000 clones, 85% to 90% of them appearing once. The sequenced sample consisted of PBMCs or T cells enriched from blood (not recorded which). Source of these receptors: a woman aged 55-70 years who had recovered from COVID-19.

This clone was recorded a few times. The V and J genes are TRBV24-1 and TRBJ1-1; possible D gene TRBD1, 5 bases. This CDR3 has 14 residues. Trimming took 4 bases from V and 7 from J, leaving 15 bases between them. Germline V gene lookup returns CDR1 KGHDR and CDR2 SFDVKD. The CDR3 sequence is CATSDTGGGSEAFF. As DNA, the CDR3 is TGTGCCACCAGTGACACCGGGGGGGGTAGTGAAGCTTTCTTT.

The V call is TRBV25-1, the J call TRBJ1-2; D is undetermined. Germline loops: CDR1 MGHDK, CDR2 SYGVNS. The CDR3 spans 13 residues. The ends were cut back, 10 bases at V and 2 bases at J, with 14 bases in the middle. CDR3 sequence (DNA): TGTGCCACTTCGAGAGATTTAAACTATGGCTACACCTTC. This encodes CATSRDLNYGYTF.

The chain employs TRBV7-2 and TRBJ2-3; 13 bases are a match to TRBD2. Germline V CDR1 and CDR2: SGHTA, FQGNSA. V was clipped by 4 bases and J by 5 bases; unmatched bases: 3. The CDR3 loop spans 15 amino acids. CDR3 loop: CASSSGLAGVDTQYF. For the CDR3, the DNA is TGTGCCAGCAGCTCAGGACTAGCGGGAGTAGATACGCAGTATTTT.

This chain connects TRBV5-1 to TRBJ2-3; no reliable D call. Trimming removed 0 bases at V and 6 bases at J, with 5 bases between. The CDR3 totals 12 residues. Germline-derived CDR1 and CDR2 are SGHRS and YFSETQ. CDR3 loop: CASSLAFDTQYF. The CDR3 nucleotides read TGCGCCAGCAGCTTGGCTTTCGATACGCAGTATTTT.

This clone has just a few counts. The rearrangement links TRBV19 to TRBJ2-1, with 7 bases lining up with TRBD2. The CDR3 contains 15 residues. The J segment lost 6 bases and the V segment lost 1 base, leaving 6 bases of the junction unmatched. From germline, CDR1 is LNHDA and CDR2 SQIVND (reference sequence). This CDR3 is CASSIVSREGNEQFF. CDR3 coding DNA: TGTGCCAGTAGTATAGTTTCCAGGGAGGGCAATGAGCAGTTCTTC.

The V gene is TRBV6-1, the J gene TRBJ2-2, with D tentatively TRBD1 (6 bases). Germline CDR1 MNHNS, CDR2 SASEGT. Trimming stripped 4 bases from V and 1 base from J, with 16 bases between. There are 17 residues in the CDR3. The CDR3 bases are TGTGCCAGCAGTGTCCACCGGGACACCAAGAACACCGGGGAGCTGTTTTTT. Protein product: CASSVHRDTKNTGELFF.

The chain carries TRBV11-2 and TRBJ2-3; D is unclear. From germline, CDR1 is SGHAT and CDR2 FQNNGV. This CDR3 is 14 amino acids long. Between the trimmed V and J ends, which lost 3 bases and 2 bases, there was a span of 9 bases. CDR3 nucleotides: TGTGCCAGCAGCTTCCGTGTTTTCACAGATACGCAGTATTTT. This gives the protein CASSFRVFTDTQYF.

The chain links TRBV28 to TRBJ1-6; no reliable D call. This CDR3 is built from 13 residues. The ends were cut back, 5 bases at V and 11 bases at J, with 13 bases in the middle. Per germline, CDR1 MDHEN and CDR2 SYDVKM. CDR3 loop: CASSPGVLAPLHF. DNA for the CDR3: TGTGCCAGCAGTCCAGGCGTTTTGGCACCCCTCCACTTT.

The sample holds a few counts of this clone. The chain links TRBV10-1 to TRBJ2-1, with D possibly matching TRBD1 (6 bases). There are 16 residues in the CDR3. Trimming pared 3 bases from V and 8 bases from J, leaving 20 bases between. The germline V gene has CDR1 WNHNN and CDR2 SYGVQD (reference sequence). CDR3 bases: TGCGCCAGCAGTGACCCCCAGCAGGGGAGAGGCTATGAGCAGTTCTTC. Amino acid sequence: CASSDPQQGRGYEQFF.

A note on this clone: Other DNA sequences in the sample encode the same CDR3. V usage is TRBV28 and J usage is TRBJ2-1, with TRBD2 identical over 7 bases. CDR1 and CDR2 (germline): MDHEN, SYDVKM. The CDR3 has 16 residues. After removal of 5 bases from V and 0 bases from J, the junction contained 7 bases not matched to a gene. CDR3 sequence reads: CASSPSGGSSYNEQFF. CDR3 in DNA: TGTGCCAGCAGTCCGTCGGGCGGGAGCTCCTACAATGAGCAGTTCTTC.

Only one count was recorded for this clone. The chain links TRBV5-5 to TRBJ2-7; 7 nucleotides agree with TRBD1. The CDR3 totals 16 residues. Trimming removed 3 bases from V and 2 bases from J; junction bases left unmatched: 11. CDR1 SGHKS and CDR2 YYEKEE come from the germline V gene (reference sequence). The CDR3 spells CASSSRVGTVTYEQYF. DNA of the CDR3: TGTGCCAGCAGCTCCCGGGTAGGGACAGTAACCTACGAGCAGTACTTC.

V is TRBV5-1 and J is TRBJ1-1, with 11 positions matching TRBD1. Germline trimming cut 0 bases from V and 8 bases from J; bases unmatched to any gene: 3. The CDR3 runs 14 residues. Germline V gene sequence: CDR1 SGHRS, CDR2 YFSETQ. CDR3 sequence reads: CASSLVRTGGEAFF. DNA for the CDR3: TGCGCCAGCAGCTTGGTTAGGACAGGGGGCGAAGCTTTCTTT.

The J gene is TRBJ1-3, the V gene TRBV5-1; D remains unclear. The ends were cut back, 0 bases at V and 4 bases at J, with 20 bases in the middle. Germline V gives CDR1 SGHRS, CDR2 YFSETQ. This CDR3 region has 18 residues. CDR3 coding DNA: TGCGCCAGCAGCTTGGTAGGTCGCGGGGTCAGTAAGGGAAACACCATATATTTT. Its protein product is CASSLVGRGVSKGNTIYF.

The chain carries TRBV4-1 and TRBJ2-1; 7 positions agree with TRBD1. Germline-derived CDR1 and CDR2 are MGHRA and YSYEKL. The CDR3 has 17 amino acids. V was clipped by 4 bases and J by 5 bases; unmatched bases: 14. The CDR3 DNA sequence: TGCGCCAGCAGCCCCAGGCCGACAGGGTCGTTCAACAATGAGCAGTTCTTC. Translated: CASSPRPTGSFNNEQFF.

J is TRBJ1-4 and V is TRBV28, with no clear D. Trimming shortened V by 8 bases and J by 5 bases, and 9 bases separated the two germline ends. The CDR3 is made up of 12 amino acids. Per the germline V gene, CDR1 is MDHEN and CDR2 is SYDVKM. DNA for the CDR3: TGTGCCAGCCGAAACCGGAATGAAAAACTGTTTTTT. Its translation: CASRNRNEKLFF.